This paragraph reports one T cell receptor (beta chain). The trim removed 2 bases at V and 4 bases at J, leaving 7 bases unmatched. The CDR3 is made up of 15 amino acids. CDR1 and CDR2 from the germline V gene are MNHEY and SVGAGI. This sample was included in a study of sequential checkpoint blockade in melanoma. The treatment was: randomized to nivolumab then ipilimumab (arm A) or the reverse (arm B). DNA-damaging chemotherapy had not been given to any patient beforehand. The assay was immunoSEQ multiplex PCR, and TCRdb's table has in-frame clones only and misses some. The table lists about 28,000 clones, 85% to 90% of them singletons.

The sample here was CD8+ T cells sorted from blood (inferred from file names), taken from a patient given nivolumab and ipilimumab in sequence. The TCR sequence derives from a human donor with melanoma. The chain has TRBV6-5 and TRBJ2-7, with 8 bases fitting TRBD1. The CDR3 DNA sequence: TGTGCCAGCAGTTACGGTACAGGGGGAATTTACGAGCAGTACGTC. This gives the protein CASSYGTGGIYEQYV.